This T cell receptor beta chain was found in a study of blood T cell repertoires in COVID-19 (dated by TCRdb to the early 2020s). Notes on the research overall: Samples from collaborators originated in the United States, Italy and Spain and spanned both the acute and convalescent phases of COVID-19. HLA class I and class II types, where available, came from metadata supplied by the sample provider rather than from assay-based typing. Deeply sampled blood TCRbeta repertoires from subjects exposed to, actively infected with, or recovered from COVID-19 were included in the dataset. The prospective study material was composed of cDNA or gDNA derived from T cells, B-cell-depleted T cells, or PBMCs. The repertoires were made available in a free public database intended to serve as a resource for research on the immune response to SARS-CoV-2. Sample metadata almost always included a de-identified subject ID, COVID-19 status, age in years and sex. The samples were drawn from two sources: the first 160 participants of the ongoing ImmuneRACE study, and fewer than 1,500 subjects contributed by 6 global collaborators. Study-wide conclusions, independent of this receptor: How much clinical and demographic metadata was included differed by source and by participant, and the metadata was provided uncurated.

TCRbeta CDR3 regions were amplified from genomic DNA using the immunoSEQ Assay, a bias-controlled multiplex PCR. Per the original workflow: The number of nucleated cells in each sample was estimated by amplification of reference gene primers within the assay. Sequence reads were collapsed and filtered to measure the absolute abundance of every unique TCRbeta CDR3 rearrangement. For each sample, productive Simpson clonality was calculated by taking the square root of Simpson's diversity index across productive rearrangements. TCRdb took this table from immuneACCESS and kept in-frame rearrangements with V and J called. Such tables lack part of the clones; where checked against another copy, unresolved V genes explain under half of the gap, and the rest is unexplained. V and J calls plus clone size are reproduced from that table; the DNA served to infer D and trimming. The sample records more than 65,000 clones, approximately 84% of which are singletons. Of the sample, 10% to 15% is held by the ten largest clones.

The collaborating institutions used their own protocols to collect whole blood in K2EDTA tubes. Collaborator samples were shipped for TCRbeta analysis as frozen whole blood, isolated PBMCs, or DNA extracted from either sample type. This clone appeared once. The specificity of this receptor is unknown. Qualities for individual bases were not recorded, and no much larger clone is one base off. According to the germline V gene, CDR1 reads LGHNA and CDR2 reads YNFKEQ. The CDR3 numbers 14 residues from cysteine through phenylalanine. Only the CDR3 DNA is retained, 42 bases long and in frame from the first base. V and J are truncated by 4 bases and 4 bases respectively, leaving an intervening sequence of 13 bases.

The chain is assembled from TRBV4-2 and TRBJ1-1; the D gene is not confidently resolved. Source material: peripheral blood. This TCR was recovered from a human donor in a cohort sampled during active COVID-19. The CDR3 amino acid sequence is: CASSPADRSTEAFF. The sequenced DNA: TGTGCCAGCAGCCCAGCGGACCGGTCCACTGAAGCTTTCTTT.